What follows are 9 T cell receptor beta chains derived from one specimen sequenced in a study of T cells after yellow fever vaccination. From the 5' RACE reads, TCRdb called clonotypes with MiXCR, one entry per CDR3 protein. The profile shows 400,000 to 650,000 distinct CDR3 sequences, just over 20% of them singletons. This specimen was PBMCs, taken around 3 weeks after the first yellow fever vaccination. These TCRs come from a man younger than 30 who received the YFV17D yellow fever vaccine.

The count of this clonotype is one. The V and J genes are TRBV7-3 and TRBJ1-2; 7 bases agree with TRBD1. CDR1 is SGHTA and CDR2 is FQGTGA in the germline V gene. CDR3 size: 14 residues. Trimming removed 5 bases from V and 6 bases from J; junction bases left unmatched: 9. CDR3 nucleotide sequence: TGTGCCAGCAGCCCTAGGACAGGAGAAAATGGCTACACCTTC. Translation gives CASSPRTGENGYTF.

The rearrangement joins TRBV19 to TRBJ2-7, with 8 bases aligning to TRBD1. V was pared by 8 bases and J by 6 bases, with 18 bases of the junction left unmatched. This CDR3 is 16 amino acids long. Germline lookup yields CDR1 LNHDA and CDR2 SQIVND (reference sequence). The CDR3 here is CASQPSLDREVGEQYF. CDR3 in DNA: TGTGCCAGTCAACCTTCTTTGGACAGGGAGGTTGGCGAGCAGTACTTC.

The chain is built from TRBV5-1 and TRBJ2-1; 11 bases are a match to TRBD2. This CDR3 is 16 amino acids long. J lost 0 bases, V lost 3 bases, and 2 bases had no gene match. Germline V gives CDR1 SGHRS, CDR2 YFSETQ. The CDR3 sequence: CASSWGLADSYNEQFF. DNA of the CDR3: TGCGCCAGCAGCTGGGGACTAGCGGACTCCTACAATGAGCAGTTCTTC.

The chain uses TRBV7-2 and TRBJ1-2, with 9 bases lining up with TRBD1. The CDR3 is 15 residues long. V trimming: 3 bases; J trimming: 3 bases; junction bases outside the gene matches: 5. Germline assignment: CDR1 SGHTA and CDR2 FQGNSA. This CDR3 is CASSFPGQGDYGYTF. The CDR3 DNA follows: TGTGCCAGCAGCTTCCCGGGACAGGGAGACTATGGCTACACCTTC.

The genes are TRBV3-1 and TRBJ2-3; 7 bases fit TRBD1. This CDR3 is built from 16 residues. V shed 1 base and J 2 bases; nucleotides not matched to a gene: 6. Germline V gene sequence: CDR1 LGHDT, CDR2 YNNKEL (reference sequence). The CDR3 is CASSQALGTATDTQYF. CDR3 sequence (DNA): TGTGCCAGCAGCCAAGCACTAGGGACAGCCACAGATACGCAGTATTTT.

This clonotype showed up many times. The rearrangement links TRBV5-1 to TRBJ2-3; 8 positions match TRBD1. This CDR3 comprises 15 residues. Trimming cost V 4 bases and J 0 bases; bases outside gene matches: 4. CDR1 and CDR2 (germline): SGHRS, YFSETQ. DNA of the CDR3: TGCGCCAGCAGCAACACAGGGGGAAGCACAGATACGCAGTATTTT. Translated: CASSNTGGSTDTQYF. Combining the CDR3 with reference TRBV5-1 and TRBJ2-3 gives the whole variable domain KAGVTQTPRYLIKTRGQQVTLSCSPISGHRSVSWYQQTPGQGLQFLFEYFSETQRNKGNFPGRFSGRQFSNSRSEMNVSTLELGDSALYLCASSNTGGSTDTQYFGPGTRLTVL.

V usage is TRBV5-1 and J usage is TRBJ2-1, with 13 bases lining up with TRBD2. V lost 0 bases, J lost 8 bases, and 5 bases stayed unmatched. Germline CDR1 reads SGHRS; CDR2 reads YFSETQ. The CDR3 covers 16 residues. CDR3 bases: TGCGCCAGCAGCTTGGCGCGGGGACTAGCGGGGTATGAGCAGTTCTTC. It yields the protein CASSLARGLAGYEQFF.

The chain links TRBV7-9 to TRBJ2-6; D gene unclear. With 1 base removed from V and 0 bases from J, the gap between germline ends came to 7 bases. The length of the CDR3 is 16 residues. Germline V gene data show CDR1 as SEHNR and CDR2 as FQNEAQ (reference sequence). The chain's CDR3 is CASSLGPGSGANVLTF. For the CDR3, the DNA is TGTGCCAGCAGCTTAGGTCCAGGCTCTGGGGCCAACGTCCTGACTTTC.

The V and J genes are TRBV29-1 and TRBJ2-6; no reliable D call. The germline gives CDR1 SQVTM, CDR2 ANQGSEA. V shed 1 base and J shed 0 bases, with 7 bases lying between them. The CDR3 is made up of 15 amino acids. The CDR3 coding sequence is TGCAGCGTTGAAGCCTATCGCTCTGGGGCCAACGTCCTGACTTTC. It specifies CSVEAYRSGANVLTF.